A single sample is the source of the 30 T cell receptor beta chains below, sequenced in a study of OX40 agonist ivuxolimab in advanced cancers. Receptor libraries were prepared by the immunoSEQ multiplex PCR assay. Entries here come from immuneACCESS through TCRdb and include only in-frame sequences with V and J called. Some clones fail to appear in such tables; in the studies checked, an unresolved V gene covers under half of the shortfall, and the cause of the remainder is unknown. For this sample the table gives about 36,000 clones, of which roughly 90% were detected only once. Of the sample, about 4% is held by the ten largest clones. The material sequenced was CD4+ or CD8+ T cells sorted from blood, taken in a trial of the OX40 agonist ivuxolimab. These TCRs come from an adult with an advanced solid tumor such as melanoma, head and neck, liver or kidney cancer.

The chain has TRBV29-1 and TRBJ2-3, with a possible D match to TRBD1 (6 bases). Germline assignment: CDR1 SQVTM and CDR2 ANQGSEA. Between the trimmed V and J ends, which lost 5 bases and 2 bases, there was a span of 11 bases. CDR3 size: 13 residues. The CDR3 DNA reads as TGCAGCGTTTTGGGGGCCTACACAGATACGCAGTATTTT. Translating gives CSVLGAYTDTQYF.

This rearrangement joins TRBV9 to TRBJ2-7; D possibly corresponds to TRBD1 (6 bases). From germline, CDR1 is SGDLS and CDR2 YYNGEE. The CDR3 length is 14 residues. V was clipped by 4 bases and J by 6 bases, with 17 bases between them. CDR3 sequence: CASSPTGSLAEQYF. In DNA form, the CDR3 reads TGTGCCAGCAGCCCAACAGGGTCGCTTGCCGAGCAGTACTTC. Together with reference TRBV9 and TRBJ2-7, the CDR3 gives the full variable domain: DSGVTQTPKHLITATGQRVTLRCSPRSGDLSVYWYQQSLDQGLQFLIQYYNGEERAKGNILERFSAQQFPDLHSELNLSSLELGDSALYFCASSPTGSLAEQYFGPGTRLTVT.

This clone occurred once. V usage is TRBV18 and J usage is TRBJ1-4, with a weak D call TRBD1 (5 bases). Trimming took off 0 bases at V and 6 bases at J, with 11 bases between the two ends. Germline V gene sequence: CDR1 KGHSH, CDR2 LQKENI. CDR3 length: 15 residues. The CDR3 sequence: CASSPPAGKHEKLFF. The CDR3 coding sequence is TGTGCCAGCTCACCACCGGCAGGGAAGCATGAAAAACTGTTTTTT.

The CDR3 spells CASRRTDNSPLHF. DNA for the CDR3: TGCGCCAGCAGAAGGACAGATAATTCACCCCTCCACTTT. V is TRBV10-2 and J is TRBJ1-6; maybe TRBD1 (6 bases). The CDR3 spans 13 residues. Germline V gene data show CDR1 as WSHSY and CDR2 as SAAADI. Trimming shortened V by 6 bases and J by 5 bases, and 8 bases separated the two germline ends.

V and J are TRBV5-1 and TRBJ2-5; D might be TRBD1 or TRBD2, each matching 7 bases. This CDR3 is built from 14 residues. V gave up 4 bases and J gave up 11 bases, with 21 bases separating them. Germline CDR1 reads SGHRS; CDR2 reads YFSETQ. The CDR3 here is CASSTGTAGQEQYF. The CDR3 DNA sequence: TGCGCCAGCAGCACAGGGACAGCGGGACAAGAGCAGTACTTC.

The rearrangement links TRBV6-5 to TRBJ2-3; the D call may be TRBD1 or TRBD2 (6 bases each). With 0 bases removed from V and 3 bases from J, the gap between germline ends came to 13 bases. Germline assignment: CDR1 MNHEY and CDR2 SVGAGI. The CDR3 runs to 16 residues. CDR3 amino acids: CASSYSGGHSTDTQYF. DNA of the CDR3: TGTGCCAGCAGTTACTCAGGGGGGCATTCAACAGATACGCAGTATTTT.

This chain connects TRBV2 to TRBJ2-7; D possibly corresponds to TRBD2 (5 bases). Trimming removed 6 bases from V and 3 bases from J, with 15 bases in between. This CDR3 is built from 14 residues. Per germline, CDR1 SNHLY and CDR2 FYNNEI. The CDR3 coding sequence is TGTGCCAGCAGGACGAGGGAACGAGGCTACGAGCAGTACTTC. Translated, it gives CASRTRERGYEQYF.

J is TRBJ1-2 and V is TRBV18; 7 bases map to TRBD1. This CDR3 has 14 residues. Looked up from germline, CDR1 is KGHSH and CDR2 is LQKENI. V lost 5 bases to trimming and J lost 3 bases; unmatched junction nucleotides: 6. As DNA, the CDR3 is TGTGCCAGCTCAAAGACAGGGCCCGACTATGGCTACACCTTC. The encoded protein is CASSKTGPDYGYTF.

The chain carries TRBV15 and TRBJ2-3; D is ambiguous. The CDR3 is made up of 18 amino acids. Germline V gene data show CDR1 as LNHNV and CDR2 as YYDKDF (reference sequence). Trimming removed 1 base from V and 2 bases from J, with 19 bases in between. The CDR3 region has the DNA TGTGCCACCAGCAGAGGGTGGCGCCTGGGGATGGCCACAGATACGCAGTATTTT. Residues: CATSRGWRLGMATDTQYF.

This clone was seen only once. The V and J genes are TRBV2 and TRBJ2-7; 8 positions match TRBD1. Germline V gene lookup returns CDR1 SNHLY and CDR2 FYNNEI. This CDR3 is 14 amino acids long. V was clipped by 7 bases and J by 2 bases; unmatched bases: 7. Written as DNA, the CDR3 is TGTGCCAGCATGCGGTCACAGGGGGCCTACGAGCAGTACTTC. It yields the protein CASMRSQGAYEQYF. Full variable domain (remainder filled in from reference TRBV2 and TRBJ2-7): EPEVTQTPSHQVTQMGQEVILRCVPISNHLYFYWYRQILGQKVEFLVSFYNNEISEKSEIFDDQFSVERPDGSNFTLKIRSTKLEDSAMYFCASMRSQGAYEQYFGPGTRLTVT.

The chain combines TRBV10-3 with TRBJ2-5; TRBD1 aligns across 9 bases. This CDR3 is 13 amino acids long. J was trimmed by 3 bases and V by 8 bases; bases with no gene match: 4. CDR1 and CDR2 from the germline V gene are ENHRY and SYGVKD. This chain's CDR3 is CAISTGGKETQYF. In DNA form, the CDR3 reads TGTGCCATCTCGACAGGGGGAAAAGAGACCCAGTACTTC.

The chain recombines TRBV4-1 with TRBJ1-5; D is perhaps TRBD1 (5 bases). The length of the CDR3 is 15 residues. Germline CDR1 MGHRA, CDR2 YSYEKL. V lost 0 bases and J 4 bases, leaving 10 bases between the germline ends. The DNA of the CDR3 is TGCGCCAGCAGCCAAGACCCGGGGGGGAATCAGCCCCAGCATTTT. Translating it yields CASSQDPGGNQPQHF.

In nucleotides, the CDR3 is TGTGCCAGCAGCGTAGGTGCCATTGACAGGGTGGCTCTGTTTTTT. As protein: CASSVGAIDRVALFF. The rearrangement links TRBV9 to TRBJ1-4; the match to TRBD1 covers 7 bases. The CDR3 is made up of 15 amino acids. The germline CDR1 and CDR2 sequences are SGDLS and YYNGEE. V gave up 0 bases and J gave up 14 bases; unmatched junction bases: 13.

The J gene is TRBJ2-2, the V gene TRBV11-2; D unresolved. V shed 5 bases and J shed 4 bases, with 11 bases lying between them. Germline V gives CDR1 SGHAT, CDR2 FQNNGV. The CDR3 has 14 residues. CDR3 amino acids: CASSPRLGTGELFF. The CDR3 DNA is TGTGCCAGCAGCCCAAGACTTGGCACCGGGGAGCTGTTTTTT.

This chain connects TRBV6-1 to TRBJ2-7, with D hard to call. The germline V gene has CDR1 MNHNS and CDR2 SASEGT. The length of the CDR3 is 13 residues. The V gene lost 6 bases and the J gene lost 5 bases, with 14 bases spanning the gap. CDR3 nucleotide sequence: TGTGCCAGCAGGTTCAGTTCAGGCAACGAGCAGTACTTC. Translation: CASRFSSGNEQYF.

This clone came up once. In DNA, the CDR3 is TGTGCCAGCAGTTCAGGGGGTTCCTCCTACGAGCAGTACTTC. The encoded protein is CASSSGGSSYEQYF. This chain joins TRBV28 and TRBJ2-7; TRBD1 aligns across 7 bases. Germline assignment: CDR1 MDHEN and CDR2 SYDVKM. The CDR3 covers 14 residues. The V and J ends lost 4 bases and 0 bases, in that order; junction bases with no gene match: 3.

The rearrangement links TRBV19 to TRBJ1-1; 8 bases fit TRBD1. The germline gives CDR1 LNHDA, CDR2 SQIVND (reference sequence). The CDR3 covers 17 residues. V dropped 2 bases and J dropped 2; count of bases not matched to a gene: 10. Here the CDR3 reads CASSILRQGSTNTEAFF. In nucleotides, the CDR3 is TGTGCCAGTAGTATATTGAGACAGGGGTCTACTAACACTGAAGCTTTCTTT.

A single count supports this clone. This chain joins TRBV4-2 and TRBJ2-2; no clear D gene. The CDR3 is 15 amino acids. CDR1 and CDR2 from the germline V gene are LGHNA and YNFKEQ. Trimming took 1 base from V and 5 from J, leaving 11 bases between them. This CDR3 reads CASSQGGVWTGELFF. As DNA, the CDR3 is TGTGCCAGCAGCCAAGGAGGTGTTTGGACCGGGGAGCTGTTTTTT.

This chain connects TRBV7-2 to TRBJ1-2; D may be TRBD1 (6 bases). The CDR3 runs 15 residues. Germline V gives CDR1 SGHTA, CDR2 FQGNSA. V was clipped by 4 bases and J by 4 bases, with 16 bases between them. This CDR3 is CASSSGDRLRYGYTF. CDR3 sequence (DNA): TGTGCCAGCAGCTCTGGAGACAGGCTACGCTATGGCTACACCTTC.

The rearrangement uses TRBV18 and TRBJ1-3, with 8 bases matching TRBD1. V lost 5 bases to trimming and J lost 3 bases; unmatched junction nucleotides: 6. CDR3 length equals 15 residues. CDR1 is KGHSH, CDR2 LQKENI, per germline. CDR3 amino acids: CASSTGTGIGNTIYF. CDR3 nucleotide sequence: TGTGCCAGCTCAACCGGGACAGGTATTGGAAACACCATATATTTT.

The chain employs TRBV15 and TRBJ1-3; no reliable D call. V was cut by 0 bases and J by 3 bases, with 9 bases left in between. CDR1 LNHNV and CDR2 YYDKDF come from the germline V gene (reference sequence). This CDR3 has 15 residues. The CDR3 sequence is CATSRDLGNGNTIYF. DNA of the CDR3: TGTGCCACCAGCAGAGATTTGGGGAATGGAAACACCATATATTTT.

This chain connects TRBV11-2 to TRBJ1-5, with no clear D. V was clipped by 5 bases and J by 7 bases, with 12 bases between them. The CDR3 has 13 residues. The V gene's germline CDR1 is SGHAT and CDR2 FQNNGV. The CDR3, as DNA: TGTGCCAGCAGCCGAGGGCCGTTGCAGCCCCAGCATTTT. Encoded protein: CASSRGPLQPQHF.

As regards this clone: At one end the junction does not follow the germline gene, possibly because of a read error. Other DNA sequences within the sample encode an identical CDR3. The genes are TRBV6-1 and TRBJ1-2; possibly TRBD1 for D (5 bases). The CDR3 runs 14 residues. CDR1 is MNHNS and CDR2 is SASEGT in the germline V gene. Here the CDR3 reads CASSEVAAGWGYTF. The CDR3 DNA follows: TGTGCCAGCAGTGAAGTAGCGGCCGGCTGGGGCTACACCTTT.

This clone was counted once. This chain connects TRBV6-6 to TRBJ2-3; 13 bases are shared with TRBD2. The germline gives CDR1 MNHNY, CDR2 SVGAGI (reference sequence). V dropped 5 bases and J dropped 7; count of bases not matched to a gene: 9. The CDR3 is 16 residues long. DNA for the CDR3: TGTGCCAGCAGTATGACCGGGACTAGCGGGGTAAATACGCAGTATTTT. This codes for CASSMTGTSGVNTQYF.

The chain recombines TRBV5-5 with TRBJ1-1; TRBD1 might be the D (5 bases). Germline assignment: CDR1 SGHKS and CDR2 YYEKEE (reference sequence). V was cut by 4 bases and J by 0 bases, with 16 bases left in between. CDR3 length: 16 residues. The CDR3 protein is CASSQSGRIMNTEAFF. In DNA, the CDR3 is TGTGCCAGCAGCCAATCAGGGAGGATTATGAACACTGAAGCTTTCTTT. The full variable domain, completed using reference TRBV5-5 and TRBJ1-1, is DAGVTQSPTHLIKTRGQQVTLRCSPISGHKSVSWYQQVLGQGPQFIFQYYEKEERGRGNFPDRFSARQFPNYSSELNVNALLLGDSALYLCASSQSGRIMNTEAFFGQGTRLTVV.

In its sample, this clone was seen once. CDR3 protein: CASSPLGTGDKNIQYF. The CDR3 DNA reads as TGTGCCAGCTCACCACTCGGGACAGGGGACAAAAACATTCAGTACTTC. The chain joins TRBV18 to TRBJ2-4, with TRBD1 identical over 10 bases. The CDR3 covers 16 residues. The V and J ends lost 1 base and 3 bases, in that order; junction bases with no gene match: 3. CDR1 and CDR2 (germline): KGHSH, LQKENI.

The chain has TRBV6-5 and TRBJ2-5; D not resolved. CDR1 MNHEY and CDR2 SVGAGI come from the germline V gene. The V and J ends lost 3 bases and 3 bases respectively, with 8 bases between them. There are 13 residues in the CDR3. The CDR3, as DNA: TGTGCCAGCAGTTATCAAGAAGAAGAGACCCAGTACTTC. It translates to CASSYQEEETQYF.

The CDR3, as DNA: TGTGCCAGCAGTGAAACCGGGACAGGGGGCGAGGCTTTCTTT. Its translation: CASSETGTGGEAFF. The chain couples TRBV6-5 to TRBJ1-1, with TRBD1 matching over 12 bases. This CDR3 spans 14 amino acids. J lost 11 bases, V lost 5 bases, and 9 bases had no gene match. Germline CDR1 reads MNHEY; CDR2 reads SVGAGI.

The CDR3 nucleotides read TGCGCCAGCAGCTTACCGGCGACAGGGAGCTCTGGAAACACCATATATTTT. Translation gives CASSLPATGSSGNTIYF. The genes are TRBV5-1 and TRBJ1-3; 7 positions match TRBD1. The V gene's germline CDR1 is SGHRS and CDR2 YFSETQ. CDR3 length: 17 amino acids. V shed 2 bases and J 0 bases; nucleotides not matched to a gene: 8.

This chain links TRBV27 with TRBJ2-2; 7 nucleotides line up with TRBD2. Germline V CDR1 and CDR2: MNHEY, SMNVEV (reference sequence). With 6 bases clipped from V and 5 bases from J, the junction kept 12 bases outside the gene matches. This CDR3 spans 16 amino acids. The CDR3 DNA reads TGTGCCAGCAGAGTAGCGGGCCGAACCCCTACCGGGGAGCTGTTTTTT. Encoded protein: CASRVAGRTPTGELFF.